This T cell receptor beta chain was documented in a study of memory CD4+ T cells and cytomegalovirus serostatus. Per the germline V gene, CDR1 is SEHNR and CDR2 is FQNEAQ (reference sequence). The J segment lost 3 bases and the V segment lost 1 base, leaving 2 bases of the junction unmatched. This CDR3 has 14 residues. Single viable CD3+CD4+CD8-CD45RO+ cells were sorted as the memory CD4+ T cells. CMV serostatus came from serum IgG against pp150, pp28, p38, p52. This table comes from immunoSEQ multiplex PCR, and its TCRdb copy is limited to in-frame clones, with some not included. The data contain 40,000 to 45,000 clones, less than 85% of them singletons.

This TCR was sampled from an adult in good health and CMV-seronegative. Sequences were obtained from memory CD4+ T cells from blood. The chain recombines TRBV7-9 with TRBJ2-7, with 8 bases that match TRBD1. CDR3 amino acids: CASSLGRGLYEQYF. The CDR3 DNA reads TGTGCCAGCAGCTTAGGCAGGGGGCTCTACGAGCAGTACTTC.